This TCR beta chain appears in the sequencing data of a study of blood T cell repertoires in COVID-19. CDR3 length equals 15 residues. Trimming left V 5 bases short and J 2 bases short, with 13 bases between. Per the germline V gene, CDR1 is SEHNR and CDR2 is FQNEAQ (reference sequence). Per the original data handling: Reference gene primer amplification gave estimated nucleated cell counts. Method: immunoSEQ multiplex PCR; TCRdb's copy keeps in-frame clones and lacks some. The DNA was the basis for D and trimming; V, J and clone size are from that table. This table holds 150,000 to 200,000 clones, roughly 80% found once.

This chain connects TRBV7-9 to TRBJ1-3; D is possibly TRBD1 (5 bases). Input material: peripheral blood. This TCR came from a man aged 18 to 30 with active or convalescent COVID-19. The CDR3 region is CASSTDRNTGNTIYF. The CDR3 DNA is TGTGCCAGCAGCACCGACAGAAACACTGGAAACACCATATATTTT.